The clone carrying this TCR beta chain was observed at least ten times. Its antigen is not identified. Read coverage stops 3 residues before the CDR3 terminus; the germline J gene supplies the remainder. The record originates from a study of T cell clonality in common variable immunodeficiency. General study points: In common variable immunodeficiency, TCR beta chains reportedly carried fewer deletions and N-nucleotide insertions.

Sequencing input was equivalent genomic DNA from CVID and controls. TCRdb keeps only in-frame clones here, not all; method: immunoSEQ multiplex PCR. The sample includes 20,000 or so clones, none of them occurring once. Looked up from germline, CDR1 is SEHNR and CDR2 is FQNEAQ (reference sequence). The trim removed 5 bases at V and 2 bases at J, leaving 2 bases unmatched. The CDR3 totals 13 residues. The source material was peripheral blood mononuclear cells. The sequence was collected from a human donor with common variable immunodeficiency. The rearrangement joins TRBV7-9 to TRBJ2-7; 8 nucleotides match TRBD1. Partial CDR3 DNA: TGTGCCAGCAGCCAACAGGGGGCCTACGAG. Protein product: CASSQQGAYE. The full CDR3 reads CASSQQGAYEQYF. Combining the CDR3 with reference TRBV7-9 and TRBJ2-7 gives the whole variable domain DTGVSQNPRHKITKRGQNVTFRCDPISEHNRLYWYRQTLGQGPEFLTYFQNEAQLEKSRLLSDRFSAERPKGSFSTLEIQRTEQGDSAMYLCASSQQGAYEQYFGPGTRLTVT.